The 23 T cell receptor beta chains in this list originate from one sample, sequenced in a study of cytomegalovirus exposure and HLA in healthy donors. Use of 60 Vbeta and 13 Jbeta primers characterized the PCR. The data were produced by immunoSEQ multiplex PCR, yet TCRdb's version contains in-frame clones alone and is incomplete. The sample shows about 140,000 clones, and about 2.3% sits with its ten largest clones. Sequencing was performed on PBMCs. The receptors stem from a woman in her late teens or twenties in good health and CMV-seronegative.

The rearrangement uses TRBV6-5 and TRBJ1-5, with 8 nucleotides matching TRBD1. Unmatched junction bases numbered 6, after V lost 2 bases and J lost 6 bases. The CDR3 length is 15 residues. Germline values: CDR1 MNHEY, CDR2 SVGAGI. As DNA, the CDR3 is TGTGCCAGCAGTTACGGAGGACAGGGCAGTCAGCCCCAGCATTTT. Translated: CASSYGGQGSQPQHF.

For this clone: This sample also contains other DNA sequences that code for the same CDR3. The rearrangement uses TRBV11-2 and TRBJ2-7; D might be TRBD2 (6 bases). Germline V gene lookup returns CDR1 SGHAT and CDR2 FQNNGV. The CDR3 is 15 amino acids. V lost 2 bases and J 0 bases, leaving 11 bases between the germline ends. The CDR3 spells CASSLWSSGSYEQYF. The CDR3 DNA follows: TGTGCCAGCAGCTTATGGAGTAGCGGCTCCTACGAGCAGTACTTC.

This sequence joins TRBV7-3 and TRBJ2-1; 15 nucleotides align to TRBD2. V was clipped by 8 bases and J by 6 bases; unmatched bases: 8. CDR1 and CDR2 (germline): SGHTA, FQGTGA. The CDR3 runs 16 residues. The CDR3 region has the DNA TGTGCCAGCGGGAGTCCGGGACTAGCGGGGGGCAATGAGCAGTTCTTC. Encoded protein: CASGSPGLAGGNEQFF.

This sequence joins TRBV23-1 and TRBJ2-5; D may be TRBD2 (5 bases). TRBV23-1 is an ORF, and what it does is uncertain. The CDR3 is 11 residues long. Trimming removed 8 bases at V and 12 bases at J, with 16 bases between. CDR3 in DNA: TGCGCCAGCTCCCTCTGGACCGGGGAGTACTTC. It codes for CASSLWTGEYF.

The gene calls are TRBV2 and TRBJ2-5, with TRBD2 matching 8 bases. The J call is doubtful: the DNA matches TRBJ2-7 better. The CDR3 consists of 12 residues. Germline V CDR1 and CDR2: SNHLY, FYNNEI. As DNA, the CDR3 is TGTGCCAGCATAGCGGGGACCTACGAGCAGTACTTC. Amino acid sequence: CASIAGTYEQYF.

Concerning this clone: One end of the junction does not line up with germline, which may come from a read error. The chain couples TRBV6-5 to TRBJ2-1; TRBD2 aligns across 9 bases. Germline V gene sequence: CDR1 MNHEY, CDR2 SVGAGI. The CDR3 has 14 amino acids. The CDR3, as DNA: TGTGCCAGCAGTTATATGTCTAGCGGGACTCCCCGACTCTTC. It specifies CASSYMSSGTPRLF.

V and J are TRBV6-5 and TRBJ2-5; 9 positions agree with TRBD1. V dropped 4 bases and J dropped 1; count of bases not matched to a gene: 7. Germline V gives CDR1 MNHEY, CDR2 SVGAGI. The CDR3 runs 16 residues. The CDR3 loop is CASSSPGQGFQETQYF. The CDR3 nucleotides read TGTGCCAGCAGTTCTCCGGGACAGGGCTTCCAAGAGACCCAGTACTTC.

The chain recombines TRBV7-8 with TRBJ1-2, with D unclear. The V end lost 5 bases, the J end lost 8 bases, and 12 bases lay between the germline ends. The CDR3 is 12 residues long. The germline CDR1 and CDR2 sequences are SGHVS and FQNEAQ. CDR3 protein: CASSPGVGGYTF. DNA for the CDR3: TGTGCCAGCAGCCCCGGGGTAGGCGGCTACACCTTC.

The V and J genes are TRBV12-5 and TRBJ1-5, with a possible D match to TRBD1 (6 bases). The length of the CDR3 is 14 residues. CDR1 and CDR2 from the germline V gene are LGHNT and FRNRAP. V lost 6 bases and J lost 7, with 16 bases in between. CDR3 sequence reads: CASGKGGELQPQHF. The CDR3 bases are TGTGCTAGTGGGAAGGGGGGGGAATTACAGCCCCAGCATTTT.

J is TRBJ2-7 and V is TRBV27; 12 nucleotides match TRBD2. This CDR3 region has 17 residues. The germline CDR1 and CDR2 sequences are MNHEY and SMNVEV (reference sequence). V shed 6 bases and J 0 bases; nucleotides not matched to a gene: 9. The CDR3 DNA reads as TGTGCCAGCAGAATCGGACTAGCGGGGAGCCTCTCCTACGAGCAGTACTTC. The encoded protein is CASRIGLAGSLSYEQYF.

The chain is built from TRBV14 and TRBJ1-1; TRBD1 might be the D (6 bases). V gave up 4 bases and J gave up 6 bases, with 12 bases separating them. CDR1 and CDR2 from the germline V gene are SGHDN and FVKESK. This CDR3 contains 13 residues. The chain's CDR3 is CASSRSQGPEAFF. The CDR3 DNA follows: TGTGCCAGCAGCCGTTCACAGGGCCCTGAAGCTTTCTTT.

The chain combines TRBV5-8 with TRBJ2-3, with D possibly being TRBD2 (7 bases). Deletions cut 4 bases from V and 2 bases from J, with 14 bases between. Germline V CDR1 and CDR2: SGHTS, YDEGEE. This CDR3 region has 15 residues. The DNA for the CDR3 is TGTGCCAGCAGCAGCGGGACACGGATCACAGATACGCAGTATTTT. Its protein is CASSSGTRITDTQYF.

The V and J genes are TRBV6-1 and TRBJ2-5; D not resolved. The CDR3 sequence is 13 residues long. V was shortened by 0 bases and J by 9 bases, with 11 bases between the two germline ends. Germline CDR1 MNHNS, CDR2 SASEGT. The CDR3 nucleotides are TGTGCCAGCAGTGAAGCTCGGTCTACGTCCCAGTACTTC. Amino acids: CASSEARSTSQYF.

The chain carries TRBV2 and TRBJ1-1, with 8 bases fitting TRBD1. Germline lookup yields CDR1 SNHLY and CDR2 FYNNEI. V lost 5 bases and J lost 10; bases outside the gene matches: 12. CDR3 length: 14 residues. The CDR3 spells CASSRLLTGDIAFF. In nucleotides, the CDR3 is TGTGCCAGCAGTCGCCTTTTGACAGGGGATATAGCTTTCTTT.

This rearrangement joins TRBV28 to TRBJ2-5; no clear D. V shed 2 bases and J shed 2 bases, with 6 bases lying between them. Germline CDR1 reads MDHEN; CDR2 reads SYDVKM. The CDR3 totals 13 residues. The CDR3 bases are TGTGCCAGCAGTTTACCACAGCAAGAGACCCAGTACTTC. Its protein is CASSLPQQETQYF.

V is TRBV18 and J is TRBJ2-5, with 7 bases matching TRBD2. The DNA end favors TRBJ2-7, so the J call may be wrong. The CDR3 is 16 amino acids. Germline V lookup: CDR1 KGHSH, CDR2 LQKENI. DNA for the CDR3: TGTGCCAGCTCACCGGGCACGGAGCGGGGATATTACGAGCAGTACTTC. It is translated as CASSPGTERGYYEQYF.

V is TRBV11-1 and J is TRBJ2-1; a weak D match, TRBD2 (5 bases). Germline CDR1 reads SGHAT; CDR2 reads FQDESV (reference sequence). This CDR3 has 13 residues. Trimming left V 4 bases short and J 6 bases short, with 10 bases between. The DNA for the CDR3 is TGTGCCAGCAGCTCGGGAAAGGGCAATGAGCAGTTCTTC. Translating it yields CASSSGKGNEQFF. Full variable domain (remainder filled in from reference TRBV11-1 and TRBJ2-1): EAEVAQSPRYKITEKSQAVAFWCDPISGHATLYWYRQILGQGPELLVQFQDESVVDDSQLPKDRFSAERLKGVDSTLKIQPAELGDSAMYLCASSSGKGNEQFFGPGTRLTVL.

This chain links TRBV4-1 with TRBJ2-5; TRBD2 matches at 8 bases. The DNA end is a closer match to TRBJ2-7, so the J assignment may be wrong. The CDR3 is 15 residues long. Germline lookup yields CDR1 MGHRA and CDR2 YSYEKL. The chain's CDR3 is CASSQELAAAYEQYF. The CDR3 nucleotides read TGCGCCAGCAGCCAAGAACTAGCGGCCGCCTACGAGCAGTACTTC.

The V and J genes are TRBV9 and TRBJ1-2; tentative D call: TRBD1 (6 bases). The germline V and J ends were trimmed by 2 bases and 4 bases, with 15 bases remaining between them. Per the germline V gene, CDR1 is SGDLS and CDR2 is YYNGEE. There are 15 residues in the CDR3. The CDR3 is CASSVDGLGAYGYTF. In nucleotides, the CDR3 is TGTGCCAGCAGCGTTGACGGCTTGGGGGCCTATGGCTACACCTTC.

The chain joins TRBV6-6 to TRBJ1-5; D unclear. V was clipped by 2 bases and J by 4 bases, with 6 bases between them. Germline CDR1 is MNHNY and CDR2 is SVGAGI (reference sequence). The CDR3 extends over 13 amino acids. The CDR3 DNA is TGTGCCAGCAGTTACGAGATAAATCAGCCCCAGCATTTT. Its translation: CASSYEINQPQHF.

The chain uses TRBV5-1 and TRBJ2-2; D may be TRBD2 (6 bases). From germline, CDR1 is SGHRS and CDR2 YFSETQ. With 5 bases removed from V and 5 bases from J, the gap between germline ends came to 16 bases. This CDR3 spans 15 amino acids. CDR3 protein: CASRAEGGLTGELFF. DNA of the CDR3: TGCGCCAGCAGGGCAGAGGGAGGCTTAACCGGGGAGCTGTTTTTT.

The chain uses TRBV19 and TRBJ2-3; TRBD2 might be the D (6 bases). Deletions cut 10 bases from V and 6 bases from J, with 20 bases between. CDR3 length: 14 amino acids. Germline V lookup: CDR1 LNHDA, CDR2 SQIVND (reference sequence). CDR3 sequence (DNA): TGTGCCACCCGGGACGACCTTGGAGGGGATACGCAGTATTTT. It encodes CATRDDLGGDTQYF. The variable domain in full, completed from reference TRBV19 and TRBJ2-3, reads DGGITQSPKYLFRKEGQNVTLSCEQNLNHDAMYWYRQDPGQGLRLIYYSQIVNDFQKGDIAEGYSVSREKKESFPLTVTSAQKNPTAFYLCATRDDLGGDTQYFGPGTRLTVL.

J is TRBJ1-1 and V is TRBV5-6; D remains ambiguous. The germline V gene has CDR1 SGHDT and CDR2 YYEEEE. This CDR3 spans 14 amino acids. Trimming pared 1 base from V and 7 bases from J, leaving 14 bases between. As DNA, the CDR3 is TGTGCCAGCAGCTTGTTCCCTCAGAGCGTTGAAGCTTTCTTT. This codes for CASSLFPQSVEAFF. The full variable domain, in which reference TRBV5-6 and TRBJ1-1 provide the parts outside the CDR3, is DAGVTQSPTHLIKTRGQQVTLRCSPKSGHDTVSWYQQALGQGPQFIFQYYEEEERQRGNFPDRFSGHQFPNYSSELNVNALLLGDSALYLCASSLFPQSVEAFFGQGTRLTVV.